Following are 23 T cell receptor beta chains from one sample sequenced in a study of T-cell reconstitution after alpha-beta-depleted transplantation in children. Molecular barcoding with unique molecular identifiers was used for the TCRbeta library. Via MiXCR, TCRdb re-called the PCR reads, giving one row per CDR3 protein. The data show fewer than 550,000 distinct CDR3 sequences, around 15% seen once. The source was PBMCs, mostly from graft donor cells, collected 360 days after TCRalphabeta/CD19-depleted stem cell transplant. These receptors originate from a boy under two years old who had a stem cell transplant for Wiskott-Aldrich syndrome, so the T cells may come from the graft donor.

The chain recombines TRBV5-6 with TRBJ2-7, with 10 bases aligning to TRBD1. The CDR3 consists of 15 residues. Trimming removed 0 bases from V and 7 bases from J; junction bases left unmatched: 7. Per germline, CDR1 SGHDT and CDR2 YYEEEE. The CDR3 protein is CASSLAGTGAMEQYF. The CDR3 DNA reads as TGTGCCAGCAGCTTGGCTGGGACAGGGGCGATGGAGCAGTACTTC.

This clonotype was picked up a small number of times. The germline gene is not matched at one end of the junction; a read error may be the cause. V gene TRBV18 combines with J gene TRBJ2-3; no firm D call. CDR3 size: 14 residues. The germline V gene has CDR1 KGHSH and CDR2 LQKENI. The CDR3 here is CASSPTSSTETQYF. In nucleotides, the CDR3 is TGTGCCAGCTCACCAACCAGCAGCACAGAAACGCAGTATTTT.

This CDR3 reads CASSHSSGGALREQFF. CDR3 bases: TGTGCCAGCAGCCACTCTAGCGGGGGGGCGTTGCGTGAGCAGTTCTTC. The chain is built from TRBV7-2 and TRBJ2-1; 12 bases align to TRBD2. Germline-derived CDR1 and CDR2 are SGHTA and FQGNSA. V gave up 5 bases and J gave up 9 bases; unmatched junction bases: 11. CDR3 length: 16 amino acids.

In this sample, this clonotype turned up a few times. In nucleotides, the CDR3 is TGCGCCAGCACCCTAAACCCGGGATCCCAAGAGACCCAGTACTTC. Its translation: CASTLNPGSQETQYF. The chain recombines TRBV5-1 with TRBJ2-5; D might be TRBD2 (5 bases). Germline V gene lookup returns CDR1 SGHRS and CDR2 YFSETQ. The CDR3 length is 15 residues. Trimming took off 6 bases at V and 1 base at J, with 16 bases between the two ends.

The gene calls are TRBV28 and TRBJ2-7; TRBD1 matches at 8 bases. The CDR3 contains 16 residues. With V trimmed by 5 bases and J by 2 bases, 11 bases remained unmatched. Germline lookup yields CDR1 MDHEN and CDR2 SYDVKM. This chain's CDR3 is CASSHPSGQGPYEQYF. The CDR3 coding sequence is TGTGCCAGCAGTCACCCCAGCGGACAGGGCCCCTACGAGCAGTACTTC.

In its sample, this clonotype was seen a few times. The V and J genes are TRBV7-8 and TRBJ2-5, with D uncertain. The CDR3 spans 15 residues. V shed 5 bases and J shed 3 bases, with 16 bases lying between them. The germline V gene encodes CDR1 SGHVS and CDR2 FQNEAQ. In nucleotides, the CDR3 is TGTGCCAGCAGCACCCGGACCTCCGTGAAAGAGACCCAGTACTTC. Its translation is CASSTRTSVKETQYF. The variable domain in full, with the rest retrieved from reference TRBV7-8 and TRBJ2-5, is GAGVSQSPRYKVAKRGQDVALRCDPISGHVSLFWYQQALGQGPEFLTYFQNEAQLDKSGLPSDRFFAERPEGSVSTLKIQRTQQEDSAVYLCASSTRTSVKETQYFGPGTRLLVL.

This clonotype showed up just a few times. The rearrangement uses TRBV18 and TRBJ2-3; tentatively, D is TRBD2 (6 bases). V was clipped by 4 bases and J by 4 bases, with 24 bases between them. CDR3 length equals 18 residues. CDR1 KGHSH and CDR2 LQKENI come from the germline V gene. The CDR3 region has the DNA TGTGCCAGCTCACTAATTACGCCCAGTCGGGGGAACCCAGATACGCAGTATTTT. The encoded protein is CASSLITPSRGNPDTQYF.

This clonotype was picked up a small number of times. This chain joins TRBV5-1 and TRBJ1-2; D unresolved. V was pared by 4 bases and J by 1 base, with 17 bases between. This CDR3 spans 16 amino acids. Germline CDR1 and CDR2: SGHRS and YFSETQ. The CDR3, as DNA: TGCGCCAGCAGCCCCGGACCAGCTACTTATAACTATGGCTACACCTTC. It codes for CASSPGPATYNYGYTF.

This clonotype has ten or more counts. The chain couples TRBV7-9 to TRBJ2-3; a possible D gene is TRBD2 (6 bases). From germline, CDR1 is SEHNR and CDR2 FQNEAQ (reference sequence). There are 12 residues in the CDR3. Trimming shortened V by 5 bases and J by 6 bases, and 9 bases separated the two germline ends. CDR3 in DNA: TGTGCCAGCAGCAGGGACTTGGATACGCAGTATTTT. This sequence encodes CASSRDLDTQYF. Full variable domain (missing parts from reference TRBV7-9 and TRBJ2-3): DTGVSQNPRHKITKRGQNVTFRCDPISEHNRLYWYRQTLGQGPEFLTYFQNEAQLEKSRLLSDRFSAERPKGSFSTLEIQRTEQGDSAMYLCASSRDLDTQYFGPGTRLTVL.

This clonotype was detected only a few times. This chain connects TRBV6-1 to TRBJ2-6, with D unclear. The CDR3 has 14 amino acids. Germline V lookup: CDR1 MNHNS, CDR2 SASEGT. V was shortened by 8 bases and J by 2 bases, with 10 bases between the two germline ends. The chain's CDR3 is CASSWVAGANVLTF. The DNA of the CDR3 is TGTGCCAGCTCCTGGGTTGCTGGGGCCAACGTCCTGACTTTC.

This clonotype showed up just a few times. V gene TRBV12-3 or TRBV12-4 combines with J gene TRBJ2-1, with a weak D call TRBD1 (6 bases). CDR3 length equals 14 residues. With 3 bases removed from V and 5 bases from J, the gap between germline ends came to 11 bases. CDR3: CASSLHRVNNEQFF. The CDR3 nucleotides are TGTGCCAGCAGTTTGCACAGGGTAAACAATGAGCAGTTCTTC.

This chain connects TRBV28 to TRBJ1-3; tentative D call: TRBD1 (6 bases). The V and J ends lost 6 bases and 1 base respectively, with 13 bases between them. The CDR3 has 15 amino acids. Germline assignment: CDR1 MDHEN and CDR2 SYDVKM. The CDR3 DNA is TGTGCCAGCAGGTCTCAGGGGTTTTCTGGAAACACCATATATTTT. Translation: CASRSQGFSGNTIYF.

The J gene is TRBJ2-1, the V gene TRBV4-1; D perhaps matches TRBD2 (6 bases). This CDR3 has 12 amino acids. Germline V CDR1 and CDR2: MGHRA, YSYEKL. Trimming left V 3 bases short and J 12 bases short, with 12 bases between. The DNA of the CDR3 is TGCGCCAGCAGCCAGGGGACTTTTGGGCAGTTCTTC. It codes for CASSQGTFGQFF.

This clonotype occurred a few times. Here the CDR3 DNA reads TGTGCCAGCAGCCGAGTCGGGTGGGGGGAAGAGACCCAGTACTTC. As protein: CASSRVGWGEETQYF. This rearrangement joins TRBV12-3 or TRBV12-4 to TRBJ2-5, with a weak D call TRBD2 (6 bases). Trimming took 6 bases from V and 3 from J, leaving 17 bases between them. The CDR3 is 15 residues long.

This chain joins TRBV29-1 and TRBJ2-3; weak D call: TRBD2 (5 bases). The CDR3 is 13 residues long. V was clipped by 5 bases and J by 3 bases, with 12 bases between them. Germline assignment: CDR1 SQVTM and CDR2 ANQGSEA. The CDR3 DNA sequence: TGCAGCGTTTCGACGGGGAAGACAGATACGCAGTATTTT. Translating gives CSVSTGKTDTQYF.

This clonotype occurred a few times. The J gene is TRBJ1-3, the V gene TRBV20-1; no definite D call. The CDR3 is made up of 11 amino acids. Trimming stripped 3 bases from V and 2 bases from J, with 2 bases between. Germline CDR1 DFQATT, CDR2 SNEGSKA (reference sequence). The CDR3 protein is CSARAGNTIYF. CDR3 bases: TGCAGTGCTAGGGCTGGAAACACCATATATTTT.

This chain uses TRBV3-1 with TRBJ1-4; D is unresolved. Trimming shortened V by 3 bases and J by 0 bases, and 11 bases separated the two germline ends. Germline lookup yields CDR1 LGHDT and CDR2 YNNKEL (reference sequence). The CDR3 is 16 residues long. CDR3 coding DNA: TGTGCCAGCAGCCAGGGAACACGCGCAACTAATGAAAAACTGTTTTTT. Protein sequence: CASSQGTRATNEKLFF.

This clonotype has more than one count but fewer than ten. This chain links TRBV10-3 with TRBJ1-1; 11 bases line up with TRBD1. The germline gives CDR1 ENHRY, CDR2 SYGVKD. The CDR3 extends over 13 amino acids. Trimming at V came to 7 bases and at J to 8 bases, leaving 6 bases not matched to a gene. The CDR3 bases are TGTGCCATCACCTCGGACAGGGGGCGGGAAGCTTTCTTT. Its translation is CAITSDRGREAFF.

The J gene is TRBJ2-7, the V gene TRBV5-1; maybe TRBD1 (5 bases). This CDR3 region has 14 residues. Trimming left V 0 bases short and J 2 bases short, with 9 bases between. CDR1 is SGHRS and CDR2 is YFSETQ in the germline V gene. DNA for the CDR3: TGCGCCAGCAGCTTGGGGACATGGACCTACGAGCAGTACTTC. Protein product: CASSLGTWTYEQYF.

This clonotype was found many times. The rearrangement joins TRBV12-3 or TRBV12-4 to TRBJ2-7; 7 nucleotides match TRBD2. V was pared by 6 bases and J by 6 bases, with 5 bases of the junction left unmatched. The CDR3 has 12 amino acids. CDR3 sequence (DNA): TGTGCCAGCAGGAAGGGAGGGGTCGAGCAGTACTTC. It specifies CASRKGGVEQYF.

The chain couples TRBV5-1 to TRBJ2-7; D is undetermined. Germline CDR1 is SGHRS and CDR2 is YFSETQ. V was trimmed by 5 bases and J by 6 bases, leaving 21 bases between them. This CDR3 spans 15 amino acids. The CDR3 spells CASRRASTVPGEQYF. The CDR3, as DNA: TGCGCCAGCAGGAGAGCTTCGACGGTCCCTGGCGAGCAGTACTTC.

The V and J genes are TRBV5-1 and TRBJ2-2; 8 bases are a match to TRBD1. V lost 4 bases, J lost 6 bases, and 5 bases stayed unmatched. The V gene's germline CDR1 is SGHRS and CDR2 YFSETQ. The CDR3 contains 14 residues. The chain's CDR3 is CASSTGQGSGELFF. CDR3 DNA sequence: TGCGCCAGCAGCACAGGACAGGGATCCGGGGAGCTGTTTTTT.

V is TRBV2 and J is TRBJ2-4, with 7 bases fitting TRBD1. The V and J ends lost 10 bases and 3 bases, in that order; junction bases with no gene match: 12. Per germline, CDR1 SNHLY and CDR2 FYNNEI. CDR3 length: 15 amino acids. The CDR3 is CATTPYQGDKNIQYF. The CDR3 coding sequence is TGTGCCACCACCCCTTACCAGGGGGACAAAAACATTCAGTACTTC.